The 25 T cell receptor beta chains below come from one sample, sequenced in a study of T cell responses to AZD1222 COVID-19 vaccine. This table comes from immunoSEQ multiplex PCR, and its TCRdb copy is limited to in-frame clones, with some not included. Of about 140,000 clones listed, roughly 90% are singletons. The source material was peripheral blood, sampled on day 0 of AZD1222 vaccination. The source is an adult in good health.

CDR3 in DNA: TGTGCCAGCAGCCCTCGGGACCGCACAGATACGCAGTATTTT. It encodes CASSPRDRTDTQYF. The chain employs TRBV9 and TRBJ2-3; D may match TRBD1 or TRBD2 (5 bases each). CDR3 size: 14 residues. CDR1 is SGDLS and CDR2 is YYNGEE in the germline V gene. Trimming removed 4 bases at V and 1 base at J, with 10 bases between.

This CDR3 is CASSYSQGAGNTIYF. The CDR3 region has the DNA TGTGCCAGCAGTTACTCCCAGGGGGCCGGAAACACCATATATTTT. The rearrangement links TRBV6-5 to TRBJ1-3; TRBD1 aligns across 8 bases. Looked up from germline, CDR1 is MNHEY and CDR2 is SVGAGI. The CDR3 has 15 residues. The J segment lost 4 bases and the V segment lost 0 bases, leaving 2 bases of the junction unmatched.

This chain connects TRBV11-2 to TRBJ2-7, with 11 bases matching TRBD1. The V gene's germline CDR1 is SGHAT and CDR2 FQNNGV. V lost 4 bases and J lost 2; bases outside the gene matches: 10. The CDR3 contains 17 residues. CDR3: CASSWDRGELSTYEQYF. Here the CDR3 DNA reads TGTGCCAGCAGCTGGGACAGGGGGGAACTCTCCACCTACGAGCAGTACTTC. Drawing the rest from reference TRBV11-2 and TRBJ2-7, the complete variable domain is EAGVAQSPRYKIIEKRQSVAFWCNPISGHATLYWYQQILGQGPKLLIQFQNNGVVDDSQLPKDRFSAERLKGVDSTLKIQPAKLEDSAVYLCASSWDRGELSTYEQYFGPGTRLTVT.

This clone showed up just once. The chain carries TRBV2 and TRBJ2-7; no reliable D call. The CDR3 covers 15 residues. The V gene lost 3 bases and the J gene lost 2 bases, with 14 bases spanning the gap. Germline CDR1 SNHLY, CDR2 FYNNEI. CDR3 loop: CASSEVAQPTYEQYF. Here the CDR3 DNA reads TGTGCCAGCAGTGAGGTCGCTCAACCAACCTACGAGCAGTACTTC.

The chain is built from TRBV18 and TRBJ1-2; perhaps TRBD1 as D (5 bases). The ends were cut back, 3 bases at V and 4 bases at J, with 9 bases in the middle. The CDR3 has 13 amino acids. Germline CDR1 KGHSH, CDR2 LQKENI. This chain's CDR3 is CASSPDSLYGYTF. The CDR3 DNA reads TGTGCCAGCTCACCCGACAGCCTCTATGGCTACACCTTC.

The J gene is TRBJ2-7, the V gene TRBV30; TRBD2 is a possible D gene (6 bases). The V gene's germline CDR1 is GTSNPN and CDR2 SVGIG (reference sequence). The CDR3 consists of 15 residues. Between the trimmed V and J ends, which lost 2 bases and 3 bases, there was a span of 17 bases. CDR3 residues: CAWSFWDFGGYEQYF. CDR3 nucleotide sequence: TGTGCCTGGAGTTTTTGGGACTTTGGAGGCTACGAGCAGTACTTC.

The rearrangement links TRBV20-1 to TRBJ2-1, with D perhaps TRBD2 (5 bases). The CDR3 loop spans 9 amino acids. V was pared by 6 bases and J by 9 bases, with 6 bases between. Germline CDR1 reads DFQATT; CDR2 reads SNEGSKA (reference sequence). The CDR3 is CSAGGEQFF. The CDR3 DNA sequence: TGCAGTGCAGGAGGTGAGCAGTTCTTC.

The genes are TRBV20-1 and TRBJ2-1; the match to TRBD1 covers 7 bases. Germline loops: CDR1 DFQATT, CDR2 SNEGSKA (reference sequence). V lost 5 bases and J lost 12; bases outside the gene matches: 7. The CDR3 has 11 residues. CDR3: CSAGRTGWQFF. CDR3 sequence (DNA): TGCAGTGCTGGAAGGACAGGATGGCAGTTCTTC.

This CDR3 reads CASSEGARDTQYF. DNA of the CDR3: TGTGCCAGCAGTGAGGGGGCTCGAGATACGCAGTATTTT. This chain links TRBV2 with TRBJ2-3; possibly TRBD1 for D (6 bases). Germline V gives CDR1 SNHLY, CDR2 FYNNEI. The CDR3 totals 13 residues. V shed 3 bases and J shed 5 bases, with 9 bases lying between them.

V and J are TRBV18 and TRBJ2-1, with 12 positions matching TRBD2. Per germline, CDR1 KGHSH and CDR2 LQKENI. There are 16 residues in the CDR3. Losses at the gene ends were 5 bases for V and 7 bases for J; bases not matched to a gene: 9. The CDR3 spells CASSIGLAGTFNEQFF. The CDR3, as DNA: TGTGCCAGCTCAATCGGACTAGCGGGGACCTTTAATGAGCAGTTCTTC.

The chain's CDR3 is CASSQRWTGELFF. CDR3 in DNA: TGCGCCAGCAGCCAAAGATGGACCGGGGAGCTGTTTTTT. This chain uses TRBV4-1 with TRBJ2-2; D is ambiguous. CDR1 is MGHRA and CDR2 is YSYEKL in the germline V gene. CDR3 size: 13 residues. V was trimmed by 2 bases and J by 5 bases, leaving 6 bases between them.

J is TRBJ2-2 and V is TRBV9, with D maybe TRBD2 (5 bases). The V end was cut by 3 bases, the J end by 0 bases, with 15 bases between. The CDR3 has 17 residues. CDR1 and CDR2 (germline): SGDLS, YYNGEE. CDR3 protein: CASSAYVALANTGELFF. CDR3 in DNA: TGTGCCAGCAGCGCCTACGTAGCGCTCGCGAACACCGGGGAGCTGTTTTTT.

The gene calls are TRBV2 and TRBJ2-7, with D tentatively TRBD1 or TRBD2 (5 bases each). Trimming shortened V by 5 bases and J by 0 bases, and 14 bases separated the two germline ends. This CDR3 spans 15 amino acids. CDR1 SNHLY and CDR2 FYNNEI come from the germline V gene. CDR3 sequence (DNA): TGTGCCAGCAGTTTCCGGGACGGGCCCTCCTACGAGCAGTACTTC. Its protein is CASSFRDGPSYEQYF.

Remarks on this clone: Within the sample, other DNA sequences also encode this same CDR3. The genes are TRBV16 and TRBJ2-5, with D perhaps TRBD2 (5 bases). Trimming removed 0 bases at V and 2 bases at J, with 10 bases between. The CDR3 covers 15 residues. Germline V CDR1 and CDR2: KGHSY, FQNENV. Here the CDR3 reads CASSQSPGLQETQYF. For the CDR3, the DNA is TGTGCCAGCAGCCAATCGCCAGGACTTCAAGAGACCCAGTACTTC.

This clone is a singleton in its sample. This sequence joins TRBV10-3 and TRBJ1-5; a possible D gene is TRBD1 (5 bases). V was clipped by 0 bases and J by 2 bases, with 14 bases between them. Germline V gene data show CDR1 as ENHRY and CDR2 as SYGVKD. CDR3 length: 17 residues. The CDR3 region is CAISESSTGTGNQPQHF. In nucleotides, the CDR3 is TGTGCCATCAGTGAGTCGAGTACGGGGACGGGCAATCAGCCCCAGCATTTT.

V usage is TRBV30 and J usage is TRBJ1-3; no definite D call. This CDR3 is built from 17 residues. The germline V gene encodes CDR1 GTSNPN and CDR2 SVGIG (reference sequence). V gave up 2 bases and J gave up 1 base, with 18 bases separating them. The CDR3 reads CAWSRERVRSSGNTIYF. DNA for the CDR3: TGTGCCTGGAGTAGGGAAAGGGTCAGGAGTTCTGGAAACACCATATATTTT.

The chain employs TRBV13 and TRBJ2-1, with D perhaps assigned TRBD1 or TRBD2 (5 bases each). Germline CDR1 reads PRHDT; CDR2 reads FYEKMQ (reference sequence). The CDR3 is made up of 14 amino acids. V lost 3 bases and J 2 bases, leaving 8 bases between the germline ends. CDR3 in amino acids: CASSLRGPYNEQFF. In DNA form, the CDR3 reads TGTGCCAGCAGCTTGAGGGGCCCCTACAATGAGCAGTTCTTC.

The CDR3 is CASSFTGTGARETQYF. CDR3 sequence (DNA): TGTGCCAGCAGTTTTACCGGGACAGGGGCTAGGGAGACCCAGTACTTC. The V and J genes are TRBV28 and TRBJ2-5; 10 bases map to TRBD1. J lost 5 bases, V lost 3 bases, and 9 bases had no gene match. Germline V CDR1 and CDR2: MDHEN, SYDVKM. This CDR3 contains 16 residues.

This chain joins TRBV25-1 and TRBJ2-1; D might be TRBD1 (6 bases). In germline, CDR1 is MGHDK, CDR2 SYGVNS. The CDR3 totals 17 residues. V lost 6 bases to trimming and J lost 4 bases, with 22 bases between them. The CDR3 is CASSNTRGTFGYNEQFF. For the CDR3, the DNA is TGTGCCAGCAGCAATACAAGGGGGACATTCGGTTACAATGAGCAGTTCTTC.

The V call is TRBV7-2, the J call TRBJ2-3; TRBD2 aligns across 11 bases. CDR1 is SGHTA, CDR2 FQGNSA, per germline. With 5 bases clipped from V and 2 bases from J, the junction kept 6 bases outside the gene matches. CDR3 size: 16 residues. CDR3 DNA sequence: TGTGCCAGCAGCCCCTGGGGACTAGCGGTCACAGATACGCAGTATTTT. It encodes CASSPWGLAVTDTQYF.

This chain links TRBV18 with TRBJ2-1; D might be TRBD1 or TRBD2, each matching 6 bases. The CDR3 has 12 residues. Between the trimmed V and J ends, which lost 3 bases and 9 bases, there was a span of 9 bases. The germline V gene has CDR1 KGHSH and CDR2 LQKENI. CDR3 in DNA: TGTGCCAGCTCACCTTGGGGGGCTGAGCAGTTCTTC. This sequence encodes CASSPWGAEQFF.

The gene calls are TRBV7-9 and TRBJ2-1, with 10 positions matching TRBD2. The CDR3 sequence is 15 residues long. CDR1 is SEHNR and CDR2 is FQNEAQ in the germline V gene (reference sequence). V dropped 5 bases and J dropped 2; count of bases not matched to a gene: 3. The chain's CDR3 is CASSLTSGTYNEQFF. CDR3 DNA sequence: TGTGCCAGCAGCCTTACTAGCGGGACCTACAATGAGCAGTTCTTC.

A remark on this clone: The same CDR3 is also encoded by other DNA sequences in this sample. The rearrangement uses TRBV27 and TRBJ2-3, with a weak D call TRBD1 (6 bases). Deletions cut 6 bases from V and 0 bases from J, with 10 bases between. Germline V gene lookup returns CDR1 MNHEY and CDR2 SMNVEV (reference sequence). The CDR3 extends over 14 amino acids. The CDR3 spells CASSRQVSTDTQYF. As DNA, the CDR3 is TGTGCCAGCAGCCGACAGGTCAGCACAGATACGCAGTATTTT.

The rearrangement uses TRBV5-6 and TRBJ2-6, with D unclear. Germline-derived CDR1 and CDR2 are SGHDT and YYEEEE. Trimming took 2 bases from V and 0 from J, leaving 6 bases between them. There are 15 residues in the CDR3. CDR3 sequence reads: CASSFVSSGANVLTF. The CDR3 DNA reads TGTGCCAGCAGCTTCGTTAGCTCTGGGGCCAACGTCCTGACTTTC.

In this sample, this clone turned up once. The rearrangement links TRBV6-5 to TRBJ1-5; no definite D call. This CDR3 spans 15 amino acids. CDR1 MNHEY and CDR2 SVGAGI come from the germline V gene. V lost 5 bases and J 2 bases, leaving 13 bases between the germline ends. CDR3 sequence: CASSTRSEGNQPQHF. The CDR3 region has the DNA TGTGCCAGCAGTACCAGGAGCGAGGGCAATCAGCCCCAGCATTTT.